This entry lists 9 T cell receptor beta chains sequenced from one sample in a study of blood T cell repertoires in COVID-19 (dated by TCRdb to about 2020). Library creation used the immunoSEQ multiplex PCR assay. Held by TCRdb, this immuneACCESS table contains in-frame sequences only and omits some clones. Under half of the omission traces to an unresolved V gene where checked; the cause of the rest is unknown. The sample table lists about 230,000 clones, around 86% of them with a count of one. In total, the top ten clones hold roughly 11% of the sample. Sequencing was carried out using peripheral blood. Receptor source: a man aged 45-65 years with COVID-19, enrolled during active disease.

This clone was detected only a few times. At the DNA level, this CDR3 is encoded by other sequences in the same sample as well. The V gene is TRBV11-2, the J gene TRBJ1-6, with D unresolved. Between the trimmed V and J ends, which lost 1 base and 7 bases, there was a span of 8 bases. Germline loops: CDR1 SGHAT, CDR2 FQNNGV. The CDR3 has 14 residues. CDR3 region: CASSLVRGNSPLHF. The DNA for the CDR3 is TGTGCCAGCAGCTTAGTAAGAGGGAATTCACCCCTCCACTTT.

The chain recombines TRBV9 with TRBJ1-6; TRBD1 agrees at 7 bases. V was pared by 3 bases and J by 7 bases, with 7 bases of the junction left unmatched. Germline CDR1 SGDLS, CDR2 YYNGEE. The CDR3 is 15 residues long. The CDR3, as DNA: TGTGCCAGCAGCGCGACAGGGTTCGGGAATTCACCCCTCCACTTT. Translated: CASSATGFGNSPLHF.

This sequence joins TRBV19 and TRBJ2-2; D is perhaps TRBD2 (6 bases). Per the germline V gene, CDR1 is LNHDA and CDR2 is SQIVND (reference sequence). Trimming removed 5 bases from V and 4 bases from J, with 14 bases in between. CDR3 size: 15 residues. This CDR3 reads CASSYRGLLTGELFF. CDR3 nucleotide sequence: TGTGCCAGTAGTTATAGGGGACTGCTCACCGGGGAGCTGTTTTTT.

This clone was recorded only once. The J gene is TRBJ1-6, the V gene TRBV7-3, with D possibly matching TRBD1 (5 bases). This CDR3 comprises 15 residues. The ends were cut back, 6 bases at V and 0 bases at J, with 9 bases in the middle. Per germline, CDR1 SGHTA and CDR2 FQGTGA. CDR3 region: CASRADSSYNSPLHF. The CDR3 DNA reads as TGTGCCAGCAGAGCAGACAGCTCCTATAATTCACCCCTCCACTTT. The variable domain in full, completed from reference TRBV7-3 and TRBJ1-6, reads GAGVSQTPSNKVTEKGKYVELRCDPISGHTALYWYRQSLGQGPEFLIYFQGTGAADDSGLPNDRFFAVRPEGSVSTLKIQRTERGDSAVYLCASRADSSYNSPLHFGNGTRLTVT.

This clone was seen a handful of times. This chain links TRBV7-2 with TRBJ1-3, with D perhaps TRBD1 (5 bases). V was pared by 2 bases and J by 6 bases, with 17 bases between. Germline V gene sequence: CDR1 SGHTA, CDR2 FQGNSA. There are 16 residues in the CDR3. The CDR3 here is CASSLFSGIGENTIYF. CDR3 DNA: TGTGCCAGCAGCTTATTTTCAGGGATTGGTGAAAACACCATATATTTT.

The rearrangement uses TRBV6-2 or TRBV6-3 and TRBJ2-1, with a weak D call TRBD1 (5 bases). V was shortened by 4 bases and J by 4 bases, with 5 bases between the two germline ends. The V gene's germline CDR1 is MNHEY and CDR2 SVGEGT. The CDR3 has 12 residues. CDR3 in DNA: TGTGCCAGCAGTTCAGGGTACAATGAGCAGTTCTTC. As protein: CASSSGYNEQFF.

This chain connects TRBV9 to TRBJ2-1; TRBD2 matches at 9 bases. CDR3 size: 18 residues. Per the germline V gene, CDR1 is SGDLS and CDR2 is YYNGEE. The trim removed 1 base at V and 9 bases at J, leaving 17 bases unmatched. Here the CDR3 reads CASSVSPGALAGRGEQFF. The CDR3 bases are TGTGCCAGCAGCGTATCCCCCGGGGCTCTAGCGGGGAGAGGTGAGCAGTTCTTC.

This clone was found a few times. The gene calls are TRBV9 and TRBJ2-7, with D possibly matching TRBD1 (6 bases). The germline V and J ends were trimmed by 4 bases and 2 bases, with 13 bases remaining between them. The CDR3 runs 14 residues. Germline CDR1 reads SGDLS; CDR2 reads YYNGEE. DNA of the CDR3: TGTGCCAGCAGCAAACACAGGGTTCCCTACGAGCAGTACTTC. Its protein product is CASSKHRVPYEQYF. Using reference TRBV9 and TRBJ2-7 for the parts outside the CDR3, the full variable domain is DSGVTQTPKHLITATGQRVTLRCSPRSGDLSVYWYQQSLDQGLQFLIQYYNGEERAKGNILERFSAQQFPDLHSELNLSSLELGDSALYFCASSKHRVPYEQYFGPGTRLTVT.

The rearrangement joins TRBV6-6 to TRBJ2-7; TRBD2 is a possible D gene (6 bases). Trimming took 8 bases from V and 4 from J, leaving 12 bases between them. The CDR3 runs to 12 residues. Germline V gene lookup returns CDR1 MNHNY and CDR2 SVGAGI (reference sequence). The CDR3 DNA reads TGTGCCAGCGCGGGACCAGGGTACGAGCAGTACTTC. This gives the protein CASAGPGYEQYF.